These 19 T cell receptor beta chains were sequenced from one sample in a study of shared clonotypes between healthy human individuals (dated by TCRdb to between 2020 and 2021). To prepare the library, the immunoSEQ multiplex PCR assay was applied. What TCRdb holds here is the immuneACCESS table cut down to in-frame rearrangements. Part of the clones is not present; checked against another copy, under half of the missing clones reflect an unresolved V gene, and the others are unexplained. In this sample the table shows about 480,000 clones, nearly 80% of which occur a single time. The top ten clones comprise roughly an eighth of the sample. What was sequenced was PBMCs. These receptors all stem from a middle-aged woman in good health. Some clones in this sample may be carry-over from other donors' samples.

V and J are TRBV28 and TRBJ2-7, with 9 bases that match TRBD2. Germline V gene sequence: CDR1 MDHEN, CDR2 SYDVKM. The CDR3 has 13 residues. With 7 bases clipped from V and 6 bases from J, the junction kept 7 bases outside the gene matches. DNA for the CDR3: TGTGCCAGCACGACTAGCGGACTGGGCGAGCAGTACTTC. Its protein product is CASTTSGLGEQYF.

This chain uses TRBV27 with TRBJ2-5; TRBD2 aligns across 9 bases. Germline V gives CDR1 MNHEY, CDR2 SMNVEV (reference sequence). V lost 5 bases, J lost 1 base, and 8 bases stayed unmatched. This CDR3 region has 16 residues. The CDR3 region is CASSPSGLARQETQYF. The CDR3 nucleotides read TGTGCCAGCAGTCCCTCCGGACTAGCGCGCCAAGAGACCCAGTACTTC.

In this sample, this clone turned up a few times. V usage is TRBV5-4 and J usage is TRBJ2-7, with TRBD2 matching over 10 bases. The junction had 7 bases not matched to a gene; V was cut back by 0 bases and J by 7 bases. CDR3 size: 15 residues. CDR1 SGHNT and CDR2 YYREEE come from the germline V gene (reference sequence). The CDR3 loop is CASSLDPAGGREQYF. The CDR3 bases are TGTGCCAGCAGCTTGGACCCAGCGGGAGGGAGGGAGCAGTACTTC.

In regard to this clone: One junction end disagrees with the germline gene, perhaps due to a read error. The chain combines TRBV6-5 with TRBJ1-2, with TRBD1 matching over 8 bases. Germline V gene sequence: CDR1 MNHEY, CDR2 SVGAGI. The CDR3 is made up of 12 amino acids. The CDR3 here is CASSYRQGKVSF. The CDR3 DNA reads TGTGCCAGCAGTTACCGACAGGGGAAAGTCTCCTTC.

The chain combines TRBV5-1 with TRBJ2-5; D possibly uses TRBD1 or TRBD2 (5 bases each). Germline CDR1 SGHRS, CDR2 YFSETQ. Trimming left V 4 bases short and J 4 bases short, with 14 bases between. The CDR3 totals 14 residues. The CDR3 DNA is TGCGCCAGCAGCGAATTGGGGGTAAGAGAGACCCAGTACTTC. This gives the protein CASSELGVRETQYF.

V and J are TRBV9 and TRBJ2-1; a possible D gene is TRBD2 (6 bases). Germline CDR1 reads SGDLS; CDR2 reads YYNGEE. This CDR3 comprises 15 residues. V gave up 3 bases and J gave up 4 bases, with 14 bases separating them. CDR3 amino acids: CASSAWWRGYNEQFF. The CDR3 DNA is TGTGCCAGCAGCGCGTGGTGGCGGGGATACAATGAGCAGTTCTTC.

The rearrangement joins TRBV11-1 to TRBJ1-6; TRBD1 is a possible D gene (6 bases). V was shortened by 2 bases and J by 5 bases, with 10 bases between the two germline ends. The germline V gene has CDR1 SGHAT and CDR2 FQDESV (reference sequence). CDR3 length: 15 amino acids. The DNA for the CDR3 is TGTGCCAGCAGCTTATCGACAGGAGATAATTCACCCCTCCACTTT. This codes for CASSLSTGDNSPLHF.

This clone occurred once. The chain is built from TRBV5-1 and TRBJ2-7; D uncertain. There are 14 residues in the CDR3. Germline V lookup: CDR1 SGHRS, CDR2 YFSETQ. With 0 bases removed from V and 0 bases from J, the gap between germline ends came to 7 bases. This CDR3 reads CASSLATASYEQYF. The CDR3 coding sequence is TGCGCCAGCAGCTTGGCCACAGCCTCCTACGAGCAGTACTTC. Combining the CDR3 with reference TRBV5-1 and TRBJ2-7 gives the whole variable domain KAGVTQTPRYLIKTRGQQVTLSCSPISGHRSVSWYQQTPGQGLQFLFEYFSETQRNKGNFPGRFSGRQFSNSRSEMNVSTLELGDSALYLCASSLATASYEQYFGPGTRLTVT.

This clone was found a few times. V and J are TRBV5-8 and TRBJ2-2, with D possibly TRBD2 on 5 matching bases. The CDR3 runs 15 residues. Germline CDR1 SGHTS, CDR2 YDEGEE. V was clipped by 4 bases and J by 3 bases, with 13 bases between them. CDR3 residues: CASSPLARDTGELFF. The CDR3 region has the DNA TGTGCCAGCAGCCCTCTAGCTAGGGACACCGGGGAGCTGTTTTTT.

The sample holds a few counts of this clone. V and J are TRBV18 and TRBJ1-2; D call uncertain. V was trimmed by 2 bases and J by 4 bases, leaving 17 bases between them. The germline V gene encodes CDR1 KGHSH and CDR2 LQKENI. There are 16 residues in the CDR3. The CDR3 bases are TGTGCCAGCTCACCAAGCGTAGGAAACCGGGGCTATGGCTACACCTTC. Translation gives CASSPSVGNRGYGYTF.

This clone showed up many times. The CDR3 DNA follows: TGTGCCAGCTCCTCGACAGGGTTGGGTCAGCCCCAGCATTTT. It yields the protein CASSSTGLGQPQHF. The chain carries TRBV18 and TRBJ1-5, with 7 bases aligning to TRBD1. CDR1 and CDR2 (germline): KGHSH, LQKENI. The J segment lost 6 bases and the V segment lost 6 bases, leaving 8 bases of the junction unmatched. The CDR3 sequence is 14 residues long. The complete variable domain, with remaining parts taken from reference TRBV18 and TRBJ1-5, reads NAGVMQNPRHLVRRRGQEARLRCSPMKGHSHVYWYRQLPEEGLKFMVYLQKENIIDESGMPKERFSAEFPKEGPSILRIQQVVRGDSAAYFCASSSTGLGQPQHFGDGTRLSIL.

V usage is TRBV27 and J usage is TRBJ2-7, with D maybe TRBD1 (6 bases). Germline CDR1 is MNHEY and CDR2 is SMNVEV (reference sequence). This CDR3 is 13 amino acids long. V lost 5 bases to trimming and J lost 3 bases, with 11 bases between them. CDR3 residues: CASSTGHHYEQYF. The CDR3 region has the DNA TGTGCCAGCAGTACGGGACACCACTACGAGCAGTACTTC.

The chain joins TRBV4-3 to TRBJ2-1; no clear D gene. The CDR3 runs 15 residues. CDR1 and CDR2 from the germline V gene are LGHNA and YSLEER. V lost 4 bases and J 0 bases, leaving 10 bases between the germline ends. Here the CDR3 reads CASSRERFSYNEQFF. The CDR3 nucleotides are TGCGCCAGCAGCCGGGAACGATTCTCCTACAATGAGCAGTTCTTC.

This rearrangement joins TRBV4-2 to TRBJ2-2; D remains unclear. V dropped 2 bases and J dropped 7 bases, with 14 bases sitting between them. The CDR3 length is 15 residues. From germline, CDR1 is LGHNA and CDR2 YNFKEQ. The CDR3 region is CASSQYTTNLGELFF. Here the CDR3 DNA reads TGTGCCAGCAGCCAATATACGACGAACCTCGGGGAGCTGTTTTTT.

With respect to this clone: Additional DNA sequences in this sample encode the identical CDR3. The V call is TRBV11-2, the J call TRBJ2-1; TRBD2 might be the D (5 bases). Germline-derived CDR1 and CDR2 are SGHAT and FQNNGV. The V and J ends lost 1 base and 0 bases respectively, with 7 bases between them. The CDR3 length is 15 residues. CDR3 nucleotides: TGTGCCAGCAGCTTAGTTCGGGGCTCCTACAATGAGCAGTTCTTC. It yields the protein CASSLVRGSYNEQFF.

This chain uses TRBV28 with TRBJ2-1; 11 bases agree with TRBD2. The germline V gene has CDR1 MDHEN and CDR2 SYDVKM. J lost 4 bases, V lost 4 bases, and 6 bases had no gene match. The CDR3 spans 16 residues. The CDR3 protein is CASSSRLAGLYNEQFF. DNA of the CDR3: TGTGCCAGCAGTTCAAGACTAGCGGGGCTTTACAATGAGCAGTTCTTC.

V is TRBV4-2 and J is TRBJ2-5, with D unclear. This CDR3 region has 16 residues. The V gene lost 0 bases and the J gene lost 5 bases, with 16 bases spanning the gap. Germline V CDR1 and CDR2: LGHNA, YNFKEQ. The CDR3 DNA reads TGTGCCAGCAGCCAAGATCCACAGTCAGGTGGGGAGACCCAGTACTTC. This translates into CASSQDPQSGGETQYF.

In its sample, this clone was seen a few times. This rearrangement joins TRBV14 to TRBJ1-1, with D uncertain. In germline, CDR1 is SGHDN, CDR2 FVKESK. The V and J ends lost 8 bases and 1 base respectively, with 5 bases between them. This CDR3 comprises 11 residues. For the CDR3, the DNA is TGTGCCAGCGACAAGAACACTGAAGCTTTCTTT. Protein: CASDKNTEAFF. Full variable domain (missing parts from reference TRBV14 and TRBJ1-1): EAGVTQFPSHSVIEKGQTVTLRCDPISGHDNLYWYRRVMGKEIKFLLHFVKESKQDESGMPNNRFLAERTGGTYSTLKVQPAELEDSGVYFCASDKNTEAFFGQGTRLTVV.

V gene TRBV2 combines with J gene TRBJ1-2; D gene ambiguous. This CDR3 is built from 14 residues. The germline V gene has CDR1 SNHLY and CDR2 FYNNEI. Trimming cost V 2 bases and J 4 bases, with 11 bases left between them. The CDR3 DNA follows: TGTGCCAGCAGTGAATCCAGGAAAAGCTATGGCTACACCTTC. Translating gives CASSESRKSYGYTF.